This T cell receptor beta chain was identified during a study of radiation and T cells in renal cell carcinoma. About the research overall: Nephrectomy followed 15 Gy stereotactic body radiation by 4 weeks.

After removal of 5 bases from V and 7 bases from J, the junction contained 9 bases not matched to a gene. Germline V gene sequence: CDR1 GTSNPN, CDR2 SVGIG (reference sequence). There are 14 residues in the CDR3. Produced via immunoSEQ multiplex PCR; TCRdb's table is partial and in-frame only. The sample lists roughly 130,000 clones; about 81% were seen once. Study-wide results and caveats: From baseline, blood top tumor clonotypes peaked at 2 weeks post-radiation.

Time point described: blood 2 weeks post-SBRT. Treatment here: 15 Gy SBRT to primary tumor, nephrectomy 4 weeks later. The tumor was a clear cell renal cell carcinoma. Of note for this clone: The antigen is not known.

The chain employs TRBV30 and TRBJ2-5; 11 bases match TRBD2. The clonotype comes from a woman aged 55 to 70 with renal cell carcinoma. Sequences were derived from blood, sampled from a patient whose treatment included radiotherapy and nephrectomy. For the CDR3, the DNA is TGTGCCTGGGGTACTAGCGGGAGCGGAGGGACCCAGTACTTC. It codes for CAWGTSGSGGTQYF.